The source of this T cell receptor (beta chain) is a study of CD8 T cells in Susac syndrome. Through negative isolation, CD4+ and CD8+ T cells were obtained, while TEMRA cells were enriched using FACS. V lost 2 bases, J lost 5 bases, and 10 bases lay in between. CDR1 is MNHNY and CDR2 is SVGAGI in the germline V gene (reference sequence). This CDR3 comprises 14 residues. Random hexamers were used to reverse transcribe an amount of about 0.45 to 1 ug RNA. The method of amplification for TCR beta CDR3 was immunoSEQ multiplex PCR, covering 54 Vbeta and 13 Jbeta. Each CDR3 protein is one row after TCRdb ran MiXCR on the immunoSEQ multiplex PCR reads. The sample consists of some 240,000 distinct CDR3 sequences, almost 97% of them appearing once.

The J gene is TRBJ2-1, the V gene TRBV6-6; no clear D. This clonotype was sampled from a human donor with Susac syndrome. Source material: CD4+ T cells from PBMCs. CDR3 DNA sequence: TGTGCCAGCAGTTACGTCGCGCGGAACAATGAGCAGTTCTTC. This encodes CASSYVARNNEQFF.